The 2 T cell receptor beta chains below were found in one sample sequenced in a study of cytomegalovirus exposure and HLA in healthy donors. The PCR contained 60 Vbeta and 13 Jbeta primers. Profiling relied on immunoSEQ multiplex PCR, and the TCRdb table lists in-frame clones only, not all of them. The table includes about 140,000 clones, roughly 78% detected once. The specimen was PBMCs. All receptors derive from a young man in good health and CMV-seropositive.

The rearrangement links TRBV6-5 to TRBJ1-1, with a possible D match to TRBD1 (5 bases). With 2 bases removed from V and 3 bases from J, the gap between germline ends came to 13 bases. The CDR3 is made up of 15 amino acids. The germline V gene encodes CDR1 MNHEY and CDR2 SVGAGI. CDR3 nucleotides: TGTGCCAGCAGTTACACTCCAGGGTCGGACACTGAAGCTTTCTTT. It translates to CASSYTPGSDTEAFF.

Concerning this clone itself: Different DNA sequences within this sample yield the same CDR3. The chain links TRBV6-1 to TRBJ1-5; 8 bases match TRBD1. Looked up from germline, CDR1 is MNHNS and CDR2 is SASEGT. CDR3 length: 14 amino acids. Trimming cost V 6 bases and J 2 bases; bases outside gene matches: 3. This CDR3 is CASRQTGGNQPQHF. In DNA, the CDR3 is TGTGCCAGCAGACAGACAGGGGGCAATCAGCCCCAGCATTTT.